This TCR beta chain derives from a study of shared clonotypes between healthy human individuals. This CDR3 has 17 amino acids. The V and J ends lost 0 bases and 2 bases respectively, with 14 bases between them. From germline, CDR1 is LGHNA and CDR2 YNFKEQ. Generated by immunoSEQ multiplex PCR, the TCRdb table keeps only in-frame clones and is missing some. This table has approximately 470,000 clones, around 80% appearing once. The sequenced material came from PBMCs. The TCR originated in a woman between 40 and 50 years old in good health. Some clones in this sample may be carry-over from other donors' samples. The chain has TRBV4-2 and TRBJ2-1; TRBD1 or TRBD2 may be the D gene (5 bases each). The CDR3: CASSQDPGTDTYNEQFF. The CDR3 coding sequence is TGTGCCAGCAGCCAAGATCCCGGGACGGACACCTACAATGAGCAGTTCTTC.